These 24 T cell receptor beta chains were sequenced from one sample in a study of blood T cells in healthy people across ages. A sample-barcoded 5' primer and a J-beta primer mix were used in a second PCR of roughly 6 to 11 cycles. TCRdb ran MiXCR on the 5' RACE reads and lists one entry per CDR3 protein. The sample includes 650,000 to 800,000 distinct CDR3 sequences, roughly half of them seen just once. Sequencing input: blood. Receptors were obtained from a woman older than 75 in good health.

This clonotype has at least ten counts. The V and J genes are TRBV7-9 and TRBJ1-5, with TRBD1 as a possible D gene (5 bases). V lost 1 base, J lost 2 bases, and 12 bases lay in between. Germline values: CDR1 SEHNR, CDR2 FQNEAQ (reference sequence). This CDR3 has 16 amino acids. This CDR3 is CASSLVQGSGNQPQHF. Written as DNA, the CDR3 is TGTGCCAGCAGCTTAGTTCAGGGTTCCGGCAATCAGCCCCAGCATTTT.

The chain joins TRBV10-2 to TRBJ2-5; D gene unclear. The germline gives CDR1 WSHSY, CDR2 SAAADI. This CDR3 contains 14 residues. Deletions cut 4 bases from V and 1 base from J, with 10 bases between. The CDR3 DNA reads TGCGCCAGCAGTGCTGCTAATATCCAAGAGACCCAGTACTTC. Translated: CASSAANIQETQYF.

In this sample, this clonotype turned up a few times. CDR3 protein: CASSSPHLGQKDDYTF. The CDR3 region has the DNA TGTGCCAGCAGTTCCCCTCACCTGGGACAGAAAGATGACTACACCTTC. The gene calls are TRBV28 and TRBJ1-2, with 7 bases aligning to TRBD1. Germline trimming cut 4 bases from V and 10 bases from J; bases unmatched to any gene: 18. CDR1 is MDHEN, CDR2 SYDVKM, per germline. The CDR3 is made up of 16 amino acids.

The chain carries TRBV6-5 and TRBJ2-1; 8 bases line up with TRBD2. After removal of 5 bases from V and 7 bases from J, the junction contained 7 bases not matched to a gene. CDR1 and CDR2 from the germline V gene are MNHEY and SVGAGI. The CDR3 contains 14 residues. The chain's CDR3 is CASSNTGGANEQFF. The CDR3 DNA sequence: TGTGCCAGCAGTAACACGGGGGGGGCTAATGAGCAGTTCTTC.

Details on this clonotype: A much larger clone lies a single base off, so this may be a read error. CDR3 sequence: CASSAGQEANEQYF. The DNA for the CDR3 is TGTGCCAGCAGTGCGGGACAGGAGGCCAATGAGCAGTACTTC. This chain joins TRBV28 and TRBJ2-5; 8 bases fit TRBD1. V lost 5 bases and J lost 11; bases outside the gene matches: 13. The CDR3 is 14 amino acids. The germline gives CDR1 MDHEN, CDR2 SYDVKM.

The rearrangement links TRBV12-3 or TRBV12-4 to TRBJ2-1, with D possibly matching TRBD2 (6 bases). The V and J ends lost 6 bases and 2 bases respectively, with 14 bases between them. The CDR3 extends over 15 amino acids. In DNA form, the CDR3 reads TGTGCCAGCAGGGAGCGGGTAACGCCCTACAATGAGCAGTTCTTC. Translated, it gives CASRERVTPYNEQFF.

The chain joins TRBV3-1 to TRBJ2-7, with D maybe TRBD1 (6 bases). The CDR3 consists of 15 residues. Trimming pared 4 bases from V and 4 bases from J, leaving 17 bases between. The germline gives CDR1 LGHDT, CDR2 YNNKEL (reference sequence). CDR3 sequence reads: CASSRDRRVAYEQYF. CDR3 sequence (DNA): TGTGCCAGCAGCCGCGACAGGCGGGTCGCTTACGAGCAGTACTTC.

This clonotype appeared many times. CDR3 sequence (DNA): TGTGCCAGCAGCCAAGCATCGGGGAAAGGCTACACCTTC. Translating it yields CASSQASGKGYTF. The chain employs TRBV14 and TRBJ1-2; D gene ambiguous. In germline, CDR1 is SGHDN, CDR2 FVKESK. Trimming shortened V by 1 base and J by 8 bases, and 11 bases separated the two germline ends. The CDR3 totals 13 residues. The full variable domain, in which reference TRBV14 and TRBJ1-2 provide the parts outside the CDR3, is EAGVTQFPSHSVIEKGQTVTLRCDPISGHDNLYWYRRVMGKEIKFLLHFVKESKQDESGMPNNRFLAERTGGTYSTLKVQPAELEDSGVYFCASSQASGKGYTFGSGTRLTVV.

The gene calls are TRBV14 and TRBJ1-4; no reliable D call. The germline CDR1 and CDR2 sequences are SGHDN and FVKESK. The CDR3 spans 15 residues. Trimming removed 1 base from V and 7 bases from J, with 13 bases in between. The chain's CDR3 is CASSQGVGRREKLFF. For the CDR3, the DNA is TGTGCCAGCAGCCAAGGCGTGGGTCGGCGTGAAAAACTGTTTTTT.

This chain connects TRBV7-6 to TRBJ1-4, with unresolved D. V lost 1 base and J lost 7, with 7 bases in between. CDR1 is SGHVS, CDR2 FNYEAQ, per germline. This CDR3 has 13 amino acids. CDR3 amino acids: CASSLVSLEKLFF. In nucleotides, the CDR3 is TGTGCCAGCAGCTTAGTCAGTCTTGAAAAACTGTTTTTT. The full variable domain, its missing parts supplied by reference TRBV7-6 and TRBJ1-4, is GAGVSQSPRYKVTKRGQDVALRCDPISGHVSLYWYRQALGQGPEFLTYFNYEAQQDKSGLPNDRFSAERPEGSISTLTIQRTEQRDSAMYRCASSLVSLEKLFFGSGTQLSVL.

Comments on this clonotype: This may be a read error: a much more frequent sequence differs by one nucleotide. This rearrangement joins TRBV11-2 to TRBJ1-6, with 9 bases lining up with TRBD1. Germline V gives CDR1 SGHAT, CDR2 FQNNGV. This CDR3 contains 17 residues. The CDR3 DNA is TGTACCAGCAGCTTAATGTCACAGGGGGCGAATAATTCACCCCTCCACTTT. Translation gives CTSSLMSQGANNSPLHF.

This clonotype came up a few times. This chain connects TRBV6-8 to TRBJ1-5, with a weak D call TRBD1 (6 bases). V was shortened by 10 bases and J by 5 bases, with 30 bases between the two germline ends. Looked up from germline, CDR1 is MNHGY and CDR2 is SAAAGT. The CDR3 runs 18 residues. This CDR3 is CATRMRTALLPPYQPQHF. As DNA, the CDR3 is TGTGCCACCAGGATGCGGACAGCGCTCTTACCTCCCTATCAGCCCCAGCATTTT.

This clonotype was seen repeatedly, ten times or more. CDR3: CASSQDPSGGSDTQYF. The CDR3 DNA follows: TGCGCCAGCAGCCAAGACCCTAGCGGGGGCTCAGATACGCAGTATTTT. This chain connects TRBV4-1 to TRBJ2-3; 10 bases line up with TRBD2. CDR1 and CDR2 from the germline V gene are MGHRA and YSYEKL. Trimming at V came to 0 bases and at J to 4 bases, leaving 4 bases not matched to a gene. This CDR3 contains 16 residues.

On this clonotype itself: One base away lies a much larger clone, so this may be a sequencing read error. Here the CDR3 reads CASSPAIRVPYGYTF. The CDR3 DNA follows: TGTGCCAGCAGTCCGGCAATACGGGTGCCCTATGGCTACACCTTC. The rearrangement joins TRBV12-3 or TRBV12-4 to TRBJ1-2; D remains unclear. V was trimmed by 5 bases and J by 4 bases, leaving 17 bases between them. There are 15 residues in the CDR3.

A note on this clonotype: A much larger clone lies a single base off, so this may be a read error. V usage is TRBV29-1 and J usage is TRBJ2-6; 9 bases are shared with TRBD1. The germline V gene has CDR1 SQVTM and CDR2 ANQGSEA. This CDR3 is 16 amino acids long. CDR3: CGVLGQGPPWANVLTF. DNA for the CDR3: TGCGGCGTTCTCGGACAGGGGCCGCCGTGGGCCAACGTCCTGACTTTC.

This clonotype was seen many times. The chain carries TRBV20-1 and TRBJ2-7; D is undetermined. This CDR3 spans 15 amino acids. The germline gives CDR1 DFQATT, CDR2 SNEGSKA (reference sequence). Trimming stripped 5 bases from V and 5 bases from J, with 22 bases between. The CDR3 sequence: CSARRPGPVMDEQYF. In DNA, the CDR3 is TGCAGTGCTCGCCGGCCCGGGCCGGTAATGGACGAGCAGTACTTC.

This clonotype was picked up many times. The CDR3 nucleotides are TGCGCCAGCAGCTTGAGCACTAGCGGGGGCCCCCAAGAGACCCAGTACTTC. Its translation is CASSLSTSGGPQETQYF. The genes are TRBV5-1 and TRBJ2-5; TRBD2 matches at 11 bases. CDR1 SGHRS and CDR2 YFSETQ come from the germline V gene. The CDR3 is made up of 17 amino acids. With 1 base clipped from V and 1 base from J, the junction kept 6 bases outside the gene matches.

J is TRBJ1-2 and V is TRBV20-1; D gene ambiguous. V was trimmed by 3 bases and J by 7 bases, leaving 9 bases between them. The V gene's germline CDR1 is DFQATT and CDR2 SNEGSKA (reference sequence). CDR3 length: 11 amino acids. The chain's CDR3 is CSARREGGYTF. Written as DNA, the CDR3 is TGCAGTGCTAGGAGGGAGGGTGGCTACACCTTC.

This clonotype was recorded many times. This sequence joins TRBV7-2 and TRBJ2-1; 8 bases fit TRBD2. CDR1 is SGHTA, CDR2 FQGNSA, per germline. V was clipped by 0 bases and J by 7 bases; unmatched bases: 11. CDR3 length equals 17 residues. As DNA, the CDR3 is TGTGCCAGCAGCTTAGCGCGGGGCAGCGGGAGAGAGAATGAGCAGTTCTTC. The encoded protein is CASSLARGSGRENEQFF.

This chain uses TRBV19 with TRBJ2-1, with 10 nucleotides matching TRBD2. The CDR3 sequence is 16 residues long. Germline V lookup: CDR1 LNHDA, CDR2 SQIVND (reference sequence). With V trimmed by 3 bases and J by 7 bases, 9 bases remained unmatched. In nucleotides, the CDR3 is TGTGCCAGTAGTATGTCCCTAGCGGGAGTGCCGAATGAGCAGTTCTTC. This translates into CASSMSLAGVPNEQFF.

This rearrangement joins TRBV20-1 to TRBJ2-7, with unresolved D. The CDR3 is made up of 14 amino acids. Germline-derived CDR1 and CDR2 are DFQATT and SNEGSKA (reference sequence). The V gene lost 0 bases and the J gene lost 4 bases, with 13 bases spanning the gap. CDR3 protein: CSARDHGSQYEQYF. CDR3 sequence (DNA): TGCAGTGCTAGAGATCACGGATCCCAATACGAGCAGTACTTC.

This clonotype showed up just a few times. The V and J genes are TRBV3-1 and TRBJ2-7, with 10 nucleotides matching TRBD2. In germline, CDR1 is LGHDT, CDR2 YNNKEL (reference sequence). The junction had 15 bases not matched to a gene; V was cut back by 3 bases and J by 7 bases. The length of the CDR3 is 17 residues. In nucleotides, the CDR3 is TGTGCCAGCAGCCACCCAAAGGGCGGTAGCGGGAGGAATGAGCAGTACTTC. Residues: CASSHPKGGSGRNEQYF.

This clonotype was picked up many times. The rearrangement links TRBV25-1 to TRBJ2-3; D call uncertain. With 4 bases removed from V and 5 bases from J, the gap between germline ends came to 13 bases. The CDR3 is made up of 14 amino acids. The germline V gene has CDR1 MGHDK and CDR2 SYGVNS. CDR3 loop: CASSASARGDTQYF. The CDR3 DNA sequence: TGTGCCAGCAGTGCCAGCGCCAGAGGAGATACGCAGTATTTT.

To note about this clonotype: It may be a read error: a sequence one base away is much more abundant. In DNA form, the CDR3 reads TGCGCCAGCAGCCCGGCGGGACTACCATACAATGAGCAGTACTTC. It specifies CASSPAGLPYNEQYF. The V call is TRBV5-1, the J call TRBJ2-7, with 7 bases aligning to TRBD2. Germline V lookup: CDR1 SGHRS, CDR2 YFSETQ. V was pared by 4 bases and J by 7 bases, with 14 bases of the junction left unmatched. This CDR3 has 15 amino acids.